This T cell receptor (beta chain) was captured in a study of regulatory T cells in long-lasting Graves disease. V shed 6 bases, J shed 2 bases, and the junction held 9 bases outside the gene matches. CDR3 length equals 16 residues. The germline V gene encodes CDR1 PRHDT and CDR2 FYEKMQ (reference sequence). Stated time point: persistent/refractory GD, antithyroid drugs over 5 years with positive TRAb. The TCR library was prepared using RNA isolated from PBMCs. This clonotype was recorded many times. With iRepertoire HTBI primers and Arm-PCR of CDR3 regions, TCR beta libraries were built. TCRdb recomputed calls from the multiplex PCR reads with MiXCR, one row per CDR3 protein. The sample shows approximately 440,000 distinct CDR3 sequences, around 24% of them seen only once.

The V and J genes are TRBV13 and TRBJ2-5; 10 bases map to TRBD2. This TCR derives from a female donor with Graves disease. Sequenced here: peripheral blood mononuclear cells (PBMCs), sampled when the disease was refractory, from a patient treated with antithyroid drugs. CDR3 DNA sequence: TGTGCCAGCAGTGAAAGCGGGAGGGCCGGGCAAGAGACCCAGTACTTC. The encoded protein is CASSESGRAGQETQYF.